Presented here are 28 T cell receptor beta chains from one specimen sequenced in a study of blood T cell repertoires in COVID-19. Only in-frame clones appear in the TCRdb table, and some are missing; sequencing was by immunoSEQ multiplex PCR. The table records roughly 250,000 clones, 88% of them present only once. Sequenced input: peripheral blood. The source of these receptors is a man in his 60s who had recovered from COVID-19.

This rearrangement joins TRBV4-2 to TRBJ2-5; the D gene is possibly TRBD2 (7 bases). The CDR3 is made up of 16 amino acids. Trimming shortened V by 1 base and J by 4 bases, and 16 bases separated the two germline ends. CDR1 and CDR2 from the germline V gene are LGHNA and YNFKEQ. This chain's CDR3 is CASSQGLRGGLETQYF. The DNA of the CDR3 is TGTGCCAGCAGCCAAGGCTTGAGGGGGGGCTTAGAGACCCAGTACTTC.

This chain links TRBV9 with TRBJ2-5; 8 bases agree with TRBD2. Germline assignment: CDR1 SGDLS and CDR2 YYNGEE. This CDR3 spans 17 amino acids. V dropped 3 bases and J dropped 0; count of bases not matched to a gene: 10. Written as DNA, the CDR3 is TGTGCCAGCAGCGCCCAGGGAGGCGGGGGGTACCAAGAGACCCAGTACTTC. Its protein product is CASSAQGGGGYQETQYF.

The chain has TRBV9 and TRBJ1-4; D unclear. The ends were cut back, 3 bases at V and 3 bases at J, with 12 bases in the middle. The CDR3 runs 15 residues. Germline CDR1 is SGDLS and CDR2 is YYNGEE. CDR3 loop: CASSALSGANEKLFF. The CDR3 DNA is TGTGCCAGCAGCGCCCTCTCCGGGGCTAATGAAAAACTGTTTTTT.

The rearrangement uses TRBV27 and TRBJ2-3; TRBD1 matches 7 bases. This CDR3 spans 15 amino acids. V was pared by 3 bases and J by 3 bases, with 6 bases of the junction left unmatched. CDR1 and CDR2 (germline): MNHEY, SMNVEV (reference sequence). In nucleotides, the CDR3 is TGTGCCAGCAGTTTCTTCCCGGGACAGACAGATACGCAGTATTTT. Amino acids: CASSFFPGQTDTQYF.

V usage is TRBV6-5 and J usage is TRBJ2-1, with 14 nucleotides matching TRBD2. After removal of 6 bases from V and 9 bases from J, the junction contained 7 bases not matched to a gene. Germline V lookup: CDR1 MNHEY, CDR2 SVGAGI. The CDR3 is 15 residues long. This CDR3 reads CASRLTSGGASEQFF. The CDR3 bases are TGTGCCAGCAGGTTGACTAGCGGGGGGGCAAGTGAGCAGTTCTTC.

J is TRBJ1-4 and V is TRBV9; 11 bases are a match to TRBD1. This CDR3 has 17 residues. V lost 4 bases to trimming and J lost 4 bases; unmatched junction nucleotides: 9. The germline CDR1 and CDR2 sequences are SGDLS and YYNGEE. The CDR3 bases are TGTGCCAGCAGCACAGGACAGGGGGCCGGGGTTAATGAAAAACTGTTTTTT. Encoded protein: CASSTGQGAGVNEKLFF. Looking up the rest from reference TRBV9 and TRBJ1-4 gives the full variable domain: DSGVTQTPKHLITATGQRVTLRCSPRSGDLSVYWYQQSLDQGLQFLIQYYNGEERAKGNILERFSAQQFPDLHSELNLSSLELGDSALYFCASSTGQGAGVNEKLFFGSGTQLSVL.

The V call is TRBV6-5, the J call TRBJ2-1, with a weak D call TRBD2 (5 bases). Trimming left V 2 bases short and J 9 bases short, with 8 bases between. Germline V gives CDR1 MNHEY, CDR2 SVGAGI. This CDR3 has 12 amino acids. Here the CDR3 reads CASSYRRGEQFF. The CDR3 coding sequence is TGTGCCAGCAGTTACCGACGGGGTGAGCAGTTCTTC.

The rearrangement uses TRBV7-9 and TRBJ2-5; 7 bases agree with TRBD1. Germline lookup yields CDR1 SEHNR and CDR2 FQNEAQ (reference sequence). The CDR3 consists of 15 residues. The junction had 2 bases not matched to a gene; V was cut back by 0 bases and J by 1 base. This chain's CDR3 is CASSLASGGQETQYF. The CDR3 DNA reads TGTGCCAGCAGCTTAGCTTCAGGGGGCCAAGAGACCCAGTACTTC.

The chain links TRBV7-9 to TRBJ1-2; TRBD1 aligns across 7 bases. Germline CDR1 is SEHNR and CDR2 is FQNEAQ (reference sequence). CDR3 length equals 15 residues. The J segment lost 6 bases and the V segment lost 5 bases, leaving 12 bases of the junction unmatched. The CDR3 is CASSQTGESLDGYTF. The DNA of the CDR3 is TGTGCCAGCAGCCAAACAGGGGAATCGCTAGATGGCTACACCTTC.

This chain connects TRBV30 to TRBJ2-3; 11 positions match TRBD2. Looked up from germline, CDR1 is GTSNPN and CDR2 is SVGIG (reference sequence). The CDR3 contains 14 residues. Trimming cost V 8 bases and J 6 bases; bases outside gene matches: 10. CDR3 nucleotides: TGTGCCGGGAATTTAGCGGGGGGGCTGGATACGCAGTATTTT. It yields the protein CAGNLAGGLDTQYF.

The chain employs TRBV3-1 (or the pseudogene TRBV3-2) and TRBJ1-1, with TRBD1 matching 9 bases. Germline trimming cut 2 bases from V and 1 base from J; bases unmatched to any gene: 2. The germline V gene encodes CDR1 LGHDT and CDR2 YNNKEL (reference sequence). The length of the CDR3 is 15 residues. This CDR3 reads CASSQRDRENTEAFF. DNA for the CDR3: TGTGCCAGCAGCCAAAGGGACAGGGAGAACACTGAAGCTTTCTTT.

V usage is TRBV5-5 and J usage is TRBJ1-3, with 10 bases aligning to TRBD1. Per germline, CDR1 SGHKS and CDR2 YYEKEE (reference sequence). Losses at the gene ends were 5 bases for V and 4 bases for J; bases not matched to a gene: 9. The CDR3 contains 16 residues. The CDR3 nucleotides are TGTGCCAGCAGTTCCGACCCGGGACAGGGGGGAAACACCATATATTTT. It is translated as CASSSDPGQGGNTIYF.

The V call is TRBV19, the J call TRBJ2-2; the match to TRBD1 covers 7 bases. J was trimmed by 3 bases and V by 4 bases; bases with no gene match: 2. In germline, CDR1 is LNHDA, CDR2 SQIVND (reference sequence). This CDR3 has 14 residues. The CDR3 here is CASSKTGYTGELFF. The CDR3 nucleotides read TGTGCCAGTAGTAAGACAGGGTACACCGGGGAGCTGTTTTTT.

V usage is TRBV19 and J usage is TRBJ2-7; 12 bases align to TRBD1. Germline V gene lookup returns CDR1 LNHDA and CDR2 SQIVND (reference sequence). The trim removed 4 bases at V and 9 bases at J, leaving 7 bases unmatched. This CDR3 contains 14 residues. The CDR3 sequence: CASSNSGTGGTQYF. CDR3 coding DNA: TGTGCCAGTAGTAATTCCGGGACAGGGGGCACGCAGTACTTC.

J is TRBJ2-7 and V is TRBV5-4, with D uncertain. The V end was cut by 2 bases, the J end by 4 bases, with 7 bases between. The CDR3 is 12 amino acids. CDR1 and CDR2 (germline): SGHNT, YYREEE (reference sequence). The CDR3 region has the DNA TGTGCCAGCAGCTTTAGTATGTACGAGCAGTACTTC. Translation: CASSFSMYEQYF.

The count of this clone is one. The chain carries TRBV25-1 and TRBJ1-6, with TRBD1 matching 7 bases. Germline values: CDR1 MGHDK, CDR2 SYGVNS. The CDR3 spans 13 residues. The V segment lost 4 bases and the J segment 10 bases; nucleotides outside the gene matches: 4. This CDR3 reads CASSGTGDSPLHF. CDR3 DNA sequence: TGTGCCAGCAGTGGAACAGGGGACTCACCCCTCCACTTT.

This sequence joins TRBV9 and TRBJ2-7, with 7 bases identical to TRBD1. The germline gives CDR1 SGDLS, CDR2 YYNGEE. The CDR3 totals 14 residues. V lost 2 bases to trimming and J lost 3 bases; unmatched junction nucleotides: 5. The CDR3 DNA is TGTGCCAGCAGCGTCGGGACAGTTGGCTACGAGCAGTACTTC. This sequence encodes CASSVGTVGYEQYF.

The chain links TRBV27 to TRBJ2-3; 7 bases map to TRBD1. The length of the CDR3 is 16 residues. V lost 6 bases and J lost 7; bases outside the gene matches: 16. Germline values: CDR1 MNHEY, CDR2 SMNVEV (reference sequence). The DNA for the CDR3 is TGTGCCAGCAGGGACCTACTGACAGGGTCGGCTAATACGCAGTATTTT. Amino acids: CASRDLLTGSANTQYF.

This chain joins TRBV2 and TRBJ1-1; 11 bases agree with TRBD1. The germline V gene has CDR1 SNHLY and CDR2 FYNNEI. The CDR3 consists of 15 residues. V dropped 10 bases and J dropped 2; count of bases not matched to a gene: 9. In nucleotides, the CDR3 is TGTGCCAACCTCCGGGACAGGGGGTCCAACACTGAAGCTTTCTTT. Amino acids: CANLRDRGSNTEAFF.

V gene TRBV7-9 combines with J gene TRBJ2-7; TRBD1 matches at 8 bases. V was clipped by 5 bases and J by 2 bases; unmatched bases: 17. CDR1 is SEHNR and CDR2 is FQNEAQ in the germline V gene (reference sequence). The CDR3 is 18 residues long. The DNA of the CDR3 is TGTGCCAGCAGCGCCGAGGGGACAGGAAAGGCGCTCCCCTACGAGCAGTACTTC. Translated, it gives CASSAEGTGKALPYEQYF.

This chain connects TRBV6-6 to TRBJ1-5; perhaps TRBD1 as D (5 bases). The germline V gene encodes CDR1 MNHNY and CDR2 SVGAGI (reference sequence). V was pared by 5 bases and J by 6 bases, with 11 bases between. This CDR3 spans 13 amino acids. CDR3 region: CASSRNGGQPQHF. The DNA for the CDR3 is TGTGCCAGCAGTCGAAACGGGGGTCAGCCCCAGCATTTT.

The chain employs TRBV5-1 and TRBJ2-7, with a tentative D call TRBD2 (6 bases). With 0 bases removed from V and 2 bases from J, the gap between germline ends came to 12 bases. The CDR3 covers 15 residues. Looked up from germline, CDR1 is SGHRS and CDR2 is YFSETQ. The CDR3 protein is CASSLVTGGTYEQYF. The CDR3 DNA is TGCGCCAGCAGCTTGGTGACCGGAGGGACCTACGAGCAGTACTTC.

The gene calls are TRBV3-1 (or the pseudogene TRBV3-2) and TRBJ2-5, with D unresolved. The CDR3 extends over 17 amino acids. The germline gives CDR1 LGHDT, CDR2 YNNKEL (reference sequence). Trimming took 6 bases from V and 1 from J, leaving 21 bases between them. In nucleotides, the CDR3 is TGTGCCAGCAGACTTACCCCCCCTGGGCTACCCCAAGAGACCCAGTACTTC. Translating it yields CASRLTPPGLPQETQYF.

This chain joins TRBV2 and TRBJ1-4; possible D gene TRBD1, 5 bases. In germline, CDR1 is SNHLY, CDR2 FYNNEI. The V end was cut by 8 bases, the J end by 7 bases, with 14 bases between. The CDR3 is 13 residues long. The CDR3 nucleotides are TGTGCCAGCGTGGGGCCAGGGCTTGAAAAACTGTTTTTT. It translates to CASVGPGLEKLFF.

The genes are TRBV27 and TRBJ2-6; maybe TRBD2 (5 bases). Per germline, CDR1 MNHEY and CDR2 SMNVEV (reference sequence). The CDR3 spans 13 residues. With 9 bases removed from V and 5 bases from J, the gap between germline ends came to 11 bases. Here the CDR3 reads CAREADRANVLTF. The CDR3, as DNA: TGTGCCAGGGAGGCAGATAGGGCCAACGTCCTGACTTTC.

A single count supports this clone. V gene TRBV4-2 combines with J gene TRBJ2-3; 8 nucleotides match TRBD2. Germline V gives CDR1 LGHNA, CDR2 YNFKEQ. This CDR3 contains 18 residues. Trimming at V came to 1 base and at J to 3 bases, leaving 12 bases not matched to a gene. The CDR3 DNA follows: TGTGCCAGCAGCCAAGGAGGGGGGGGACTAGGTTTAACAGATACGCAGTATTTT. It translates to CASSQGGGGLGLTDTQYF.

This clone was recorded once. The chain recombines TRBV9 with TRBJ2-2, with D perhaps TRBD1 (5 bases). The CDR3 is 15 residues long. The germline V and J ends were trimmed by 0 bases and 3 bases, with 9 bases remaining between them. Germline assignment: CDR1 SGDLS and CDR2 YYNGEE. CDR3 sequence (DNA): TGTGCCAGCAGCGTAGCTGGGGCTTACACCGGGGAGCTGTTTTTT. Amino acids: CASSVAGAYTGELFF.

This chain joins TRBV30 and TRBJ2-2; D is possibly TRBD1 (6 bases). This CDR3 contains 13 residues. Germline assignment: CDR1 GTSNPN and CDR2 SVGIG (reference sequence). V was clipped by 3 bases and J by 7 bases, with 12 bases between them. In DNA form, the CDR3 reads TGTGCCTGGAGAAGCAGGGGAAGCGGGGAGCTGTTTTTT. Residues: CAWRSRGSGELFF.